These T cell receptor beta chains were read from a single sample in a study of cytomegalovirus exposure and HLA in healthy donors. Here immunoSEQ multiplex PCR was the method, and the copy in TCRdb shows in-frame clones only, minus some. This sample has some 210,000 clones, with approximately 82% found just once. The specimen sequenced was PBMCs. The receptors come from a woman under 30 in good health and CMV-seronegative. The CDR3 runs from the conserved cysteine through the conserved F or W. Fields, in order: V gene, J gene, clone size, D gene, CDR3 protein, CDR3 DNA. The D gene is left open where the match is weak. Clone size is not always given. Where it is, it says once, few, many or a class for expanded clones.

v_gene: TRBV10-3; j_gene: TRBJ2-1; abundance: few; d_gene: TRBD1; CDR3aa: CAISSGQGRNNEQFF; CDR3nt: TGTGCCATCAGTTCCGGACAGGGGCGTAACAATGAGCAGTTCTTC
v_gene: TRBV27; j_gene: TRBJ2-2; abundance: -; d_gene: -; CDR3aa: CASSLGIVTGELFF; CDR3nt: TGTGCCAGCAGTTTAGGGATTGTAACCGGGGAGCTGTTTTTT
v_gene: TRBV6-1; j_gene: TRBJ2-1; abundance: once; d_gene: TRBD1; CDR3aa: CASSVRPGTGLLNNEQFF; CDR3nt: TGTGCCAGCAGTGTCCGCCCCGGGACAGGGCTATTGAACAATGAGCAGTTCTTC
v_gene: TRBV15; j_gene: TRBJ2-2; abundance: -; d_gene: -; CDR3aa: CATSRDLFYDTGELFF; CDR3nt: TGTGCCACCAGCAGAGATCTTTTTTACGACACCGGGGAGCTGTTTTTT
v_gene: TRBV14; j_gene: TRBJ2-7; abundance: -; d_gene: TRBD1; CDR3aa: CASSQLGQGTPRQYF; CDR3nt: TGTGCCAGCAGCCAATTAGGACAGGGGACCCCTCGTCAGTACTTC
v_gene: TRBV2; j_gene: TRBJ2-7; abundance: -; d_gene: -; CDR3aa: CASGSRNF; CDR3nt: TGTGCCAGCGGGAGTCGAAACTTC
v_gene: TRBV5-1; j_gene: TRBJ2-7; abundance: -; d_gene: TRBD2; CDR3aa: CASSLASGGFYSYEQYF; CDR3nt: TGCGCCAGCAGCTTGGCTAGCGGGGGGTTCTACTCCTACGAGCAGTACTTC
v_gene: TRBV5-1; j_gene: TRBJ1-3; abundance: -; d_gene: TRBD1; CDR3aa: CASSLEAGGPGNTIYF; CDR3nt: TGCGCCAGCAGCTTGGAGGCAGGGGGCCCTGGAAACACCATATATTTT
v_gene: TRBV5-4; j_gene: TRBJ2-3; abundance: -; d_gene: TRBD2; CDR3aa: CASSLPPGLAVTDTQYF; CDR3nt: TGTGCCAGCAGCCTCCCCCCGGGACTAGCGGTCACAGATACGCAGTATTTT
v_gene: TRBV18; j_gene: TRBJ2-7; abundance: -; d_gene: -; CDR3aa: CASRRDSHYEQYF; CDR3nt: TGTGCCAGCAGGAGGGACAGCCACTACGAGCAGTACTTC
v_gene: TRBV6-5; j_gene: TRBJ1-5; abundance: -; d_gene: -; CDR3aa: CASSYDSYSNQPQHF; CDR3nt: TGTGCCAGCAGTTATGACAGTTATAGCAATCAGCCCCAGCATTTT
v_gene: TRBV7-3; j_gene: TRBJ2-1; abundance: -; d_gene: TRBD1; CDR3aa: CASSFDRASEQFF; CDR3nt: TGTGCCAGCAGCTTCGACAGGGCTTCTGAGCAGTTCTTC
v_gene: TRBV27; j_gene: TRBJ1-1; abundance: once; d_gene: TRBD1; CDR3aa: CASRGDRANTEAFF; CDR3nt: TGTGCCAGCAGGGGGGACAGGGCCAACACTGAAGCTTTCTTT
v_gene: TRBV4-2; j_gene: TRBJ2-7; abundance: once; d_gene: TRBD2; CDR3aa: CASSPAGGRYEQYF; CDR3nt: TGTGCCAGCAGCCCTGCGGGGGGACGCTACGAGCAGTACTTC
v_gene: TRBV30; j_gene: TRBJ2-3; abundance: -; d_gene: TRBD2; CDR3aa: CAWGGLAVTDTQYF; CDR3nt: TGTGCCTGGGGGGGACTAGCGGTCACAGATACGCAGTATTTT
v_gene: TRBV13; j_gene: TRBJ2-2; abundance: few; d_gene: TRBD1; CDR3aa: CASRQGTNTGELFF; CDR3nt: TGTGCCAGCCGACAGGGGACGAACACCGGGGAGCTGTTTTTT
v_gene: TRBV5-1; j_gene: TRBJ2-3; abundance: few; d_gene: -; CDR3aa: CASSLGGNTQYF; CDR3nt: TGCGCCAGCAGCTTAGGGGGGAATACGCAGTATTTT
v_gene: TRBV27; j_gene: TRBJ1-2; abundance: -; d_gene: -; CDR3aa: CASSFRDYYGYTF; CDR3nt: TGTGCCAGCAGTTTTAGGGATTACTATGGCTACACCTTC
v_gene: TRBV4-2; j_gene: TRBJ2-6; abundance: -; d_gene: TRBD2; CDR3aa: CASSQDTGLAGGAGANVLTF; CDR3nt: TGTGCCAGCAGCCAAGATACCGGACTAGCGGGGGGGGCTGGGGCCAACGTCCTGACTTTC
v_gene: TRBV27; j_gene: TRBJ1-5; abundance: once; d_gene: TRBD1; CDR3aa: CASSSRPTGGVSNQPQHF; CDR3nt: TGTGCCAGCAGTTCCCGCCCCACAGGGGGCGTGAGCAATCAGCCCCAGCATTTT
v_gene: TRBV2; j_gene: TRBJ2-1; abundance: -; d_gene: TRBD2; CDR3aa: CASRPPGLASYNEQFF; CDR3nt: TGTGCCAGCAGGCCACCGGGACTAGCATCCTACAATGAGCAGTTCTTC
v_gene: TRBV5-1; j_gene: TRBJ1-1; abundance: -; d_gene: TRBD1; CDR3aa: CASSLGTGFAFF; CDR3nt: TGCGCCAGCAGCTTAGGGACAGGTTTTGCTTTCTTT
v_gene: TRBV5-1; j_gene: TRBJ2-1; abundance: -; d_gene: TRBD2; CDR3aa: CASSLAPRVSGRPGWNEQFF; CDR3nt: TGCGCCAGCAGCTTGGCCCCCAGGGTGAGCGGGAGACCGGGATGGAATGAGCAGTTCTTC
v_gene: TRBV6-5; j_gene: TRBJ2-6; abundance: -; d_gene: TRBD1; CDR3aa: CASSLGQGAGANVLTF; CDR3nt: TGTGCCAGCAGTTTAGGACAGGGCGCTGGGGCCAACGTCCTGACTTTC
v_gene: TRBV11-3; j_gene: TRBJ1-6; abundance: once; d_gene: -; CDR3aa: CASSSWDGEGRNRNSPLHF; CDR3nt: TGTGCCAGCAGCTCCTGGGATGGGGAGGGGCGGAATAGGAATTCACCCCTCCACTTT
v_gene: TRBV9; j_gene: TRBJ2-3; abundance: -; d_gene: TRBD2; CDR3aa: CASSVLAGGTDTQYF; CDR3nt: TGTGCCAGCAGCGTACTAGCGGGGGGCACAGATACGCAGTATTTT
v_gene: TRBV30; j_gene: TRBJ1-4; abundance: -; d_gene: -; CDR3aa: CAWRSGEKLFF; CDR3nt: TGTGCCTGGAGGTCGGGAGAAAAACTGTTTTTT
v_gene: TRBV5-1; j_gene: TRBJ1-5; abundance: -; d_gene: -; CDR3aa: CASTLDGNQPQHF; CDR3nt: TGCGCCAGCACTTTGGACGGCAATCAGCCCCAGCATTTT
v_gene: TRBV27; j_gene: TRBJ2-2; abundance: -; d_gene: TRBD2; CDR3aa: CASSLSQRGNTGELFF; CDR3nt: TGTGCCAGCAGTTTATCACAGCGGGGGAACACCGGGGAGCTGTTTTTT
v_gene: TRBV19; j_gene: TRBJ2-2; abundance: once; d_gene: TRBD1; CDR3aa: CASTITGTGNTGELFF; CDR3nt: TGTGCCAGTACCATCACCGGGACAGGGAACACCGGGGAGCTGTTTTTT
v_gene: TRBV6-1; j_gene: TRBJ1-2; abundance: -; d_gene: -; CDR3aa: CASREQGFENGYTF; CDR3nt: TGTGCCAGCAGGGAACAGGGTTTCGAAAATGGCTACACCTTC